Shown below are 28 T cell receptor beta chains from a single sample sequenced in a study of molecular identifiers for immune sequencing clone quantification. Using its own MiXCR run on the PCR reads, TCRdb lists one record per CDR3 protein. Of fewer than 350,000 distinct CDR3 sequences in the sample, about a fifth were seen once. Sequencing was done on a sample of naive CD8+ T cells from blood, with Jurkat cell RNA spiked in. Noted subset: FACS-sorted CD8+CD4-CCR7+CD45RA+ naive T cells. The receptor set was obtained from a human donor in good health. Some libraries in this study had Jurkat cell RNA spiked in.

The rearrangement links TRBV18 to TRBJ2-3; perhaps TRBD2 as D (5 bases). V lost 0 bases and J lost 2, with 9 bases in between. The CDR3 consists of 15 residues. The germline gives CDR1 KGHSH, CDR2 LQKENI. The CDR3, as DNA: TGTGCCAGCTCACCACCGGAGGAGACCACAGATACGCAGTATTTT. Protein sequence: CASSPPEETTDTQYF.

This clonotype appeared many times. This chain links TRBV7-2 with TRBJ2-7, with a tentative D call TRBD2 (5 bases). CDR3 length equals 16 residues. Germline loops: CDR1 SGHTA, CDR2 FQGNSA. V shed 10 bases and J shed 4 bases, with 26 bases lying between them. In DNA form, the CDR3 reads TGTGCCACTACAACGAGAGGGCCGCAAGCGGCATACGAGCAGTACTTC. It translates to CATTTRGPQAAYEQYF.

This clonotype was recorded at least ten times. CDR3 sequence (DNA): TGCAGCGTTCCGGGACTAGCGGGAGATAATGAGCAGTTCTTC. Translating gives CSVPGLAGDNEQFF. This chain connects TRBV29-1 to TRBJ2-1; 14 nucleotides line up with TRBD2. The V segment lost 5 bases and the J segment 7 bases; nucleotides outside the gene matches: 4. The CDR3 runs 14 residues. The germline gives CDR1 SQVTM, CDR2 ANQGSEA.

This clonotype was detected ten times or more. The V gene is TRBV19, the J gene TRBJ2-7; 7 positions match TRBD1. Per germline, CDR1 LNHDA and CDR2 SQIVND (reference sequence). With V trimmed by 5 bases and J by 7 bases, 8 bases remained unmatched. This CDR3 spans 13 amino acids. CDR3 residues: CASSVLEDREQYF. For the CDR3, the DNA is TGTGCCAGTAGTGTTCTCGAGGACAGGGAGCAGTACTTC.

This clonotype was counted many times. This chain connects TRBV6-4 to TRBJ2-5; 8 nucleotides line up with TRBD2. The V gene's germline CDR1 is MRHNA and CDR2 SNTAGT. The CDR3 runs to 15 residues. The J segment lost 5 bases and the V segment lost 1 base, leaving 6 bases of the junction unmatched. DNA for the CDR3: TGTGCCAGCAGTGACTTTGCGGGAGGTCTGGAGACCCAGTACTTC. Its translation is CASSDFAGGLETQYF.

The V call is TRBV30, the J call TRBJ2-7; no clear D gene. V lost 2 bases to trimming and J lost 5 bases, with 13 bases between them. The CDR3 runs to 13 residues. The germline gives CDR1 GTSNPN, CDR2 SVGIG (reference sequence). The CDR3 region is CAWSYPIGHEQYF. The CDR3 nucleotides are TGTGCCTGGAGTTACCCGATAGGGCACGAGCAGTACTTC.

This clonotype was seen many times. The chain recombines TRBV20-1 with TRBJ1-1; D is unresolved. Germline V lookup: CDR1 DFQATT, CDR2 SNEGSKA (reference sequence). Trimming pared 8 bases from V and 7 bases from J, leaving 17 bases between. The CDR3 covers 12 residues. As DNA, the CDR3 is TGCAGTCCCGCCGGGCAACGGGATGAAGCTTTCTTT. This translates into CSPAGQRDEAFF.

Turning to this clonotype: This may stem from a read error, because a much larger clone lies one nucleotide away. The CDR3 sequence is CATSDGPSTGTQYF. The CDR3 nucleotides are TGTGCCACCAGTGATGGACCCAGCACAGGTACGCAGTATTTT. The chain links TRBV24-1 to TRBJ2-3; a weak D match, TRBD1 (5 bases). Germline V gene data show CDR1 as KGHDR and CDR2 as SFDVKD. This CDR3 is built from 14 residues.

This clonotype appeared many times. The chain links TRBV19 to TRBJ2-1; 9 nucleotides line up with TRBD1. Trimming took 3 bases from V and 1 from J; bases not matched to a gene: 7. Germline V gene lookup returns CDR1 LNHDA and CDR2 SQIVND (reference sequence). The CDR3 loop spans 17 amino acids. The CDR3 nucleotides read TGTGCCAGTAGTATTGAAGGGGGACAGGGTTCCTACAATGAGCAGTTCTTC. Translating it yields CASSIEGGQGSYNEQFF.

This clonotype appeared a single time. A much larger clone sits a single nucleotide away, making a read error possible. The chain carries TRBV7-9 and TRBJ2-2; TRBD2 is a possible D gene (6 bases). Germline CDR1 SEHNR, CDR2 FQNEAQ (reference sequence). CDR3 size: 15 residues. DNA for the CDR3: TGTGCCAGCAGCCCTCGGGGGTCGAACGCCGGGGAGCTGTTTTTT. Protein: CASSPRGSNAGELFF.

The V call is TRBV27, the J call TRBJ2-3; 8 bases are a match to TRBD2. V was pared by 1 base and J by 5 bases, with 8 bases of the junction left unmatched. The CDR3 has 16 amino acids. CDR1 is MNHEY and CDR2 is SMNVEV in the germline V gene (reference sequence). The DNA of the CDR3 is TGTGCCAGCAGTTTATGGAGCGGGAGCGGATTAGATACGCAGTATTTT. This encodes CASSLWSGSGLDTQYF.

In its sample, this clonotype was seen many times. This CDR3 is CASSQVYADTQYF. CDR3 in DNA: TGTGCCAGCAGCCAAGTTTACGCAGATACGCAGTATTTT. The chain couples TRBV14 to TRBJ2-3; D not certain. Germline CDR1 is SGHDN and CDR2 is FVKESK. V lost 1 base to trimming and J lost 4 bases, with 6 bases between them. This CDR3 is 13 amino acids long.

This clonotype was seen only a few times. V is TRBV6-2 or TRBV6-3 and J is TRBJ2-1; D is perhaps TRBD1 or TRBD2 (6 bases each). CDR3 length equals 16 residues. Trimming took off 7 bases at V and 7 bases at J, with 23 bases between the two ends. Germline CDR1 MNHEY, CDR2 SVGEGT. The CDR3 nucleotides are TGTGCCAGCATTTCTACAAGGGGGGCGTCGTTAAATGAGCAGTTCTTC. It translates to CASISTRGASLNEQFF.

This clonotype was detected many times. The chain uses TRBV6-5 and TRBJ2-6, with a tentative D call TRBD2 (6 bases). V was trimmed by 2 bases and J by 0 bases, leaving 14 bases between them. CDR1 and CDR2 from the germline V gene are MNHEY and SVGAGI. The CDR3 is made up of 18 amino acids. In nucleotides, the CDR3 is TGTGCCAGCAGTTACGGGGTCGGAGGGTCCTCTGGGGCCAACGTCCTGACTTTC. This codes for CASSYGVGGSSGANVLTF.

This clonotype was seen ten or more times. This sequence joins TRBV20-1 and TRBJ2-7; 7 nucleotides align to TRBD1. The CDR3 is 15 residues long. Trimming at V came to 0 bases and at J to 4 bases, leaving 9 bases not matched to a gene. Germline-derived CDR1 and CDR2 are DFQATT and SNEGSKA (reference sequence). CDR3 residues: CSARDEAGGRYEQYF. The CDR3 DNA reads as TGCAGTGCTAGAGATGAGGCAGGGGGTCGGTACGAGCAGTACTTC.

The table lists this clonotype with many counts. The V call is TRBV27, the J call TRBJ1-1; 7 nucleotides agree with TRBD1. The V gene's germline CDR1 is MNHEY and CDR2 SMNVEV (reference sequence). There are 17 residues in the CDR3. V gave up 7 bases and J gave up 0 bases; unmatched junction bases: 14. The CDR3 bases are TGTGCCAGCAAGAATCGACCCGGGACAGACATGAACACTGAAGCTTTCTTT. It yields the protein CASKNRPGTDMNTEAFF.

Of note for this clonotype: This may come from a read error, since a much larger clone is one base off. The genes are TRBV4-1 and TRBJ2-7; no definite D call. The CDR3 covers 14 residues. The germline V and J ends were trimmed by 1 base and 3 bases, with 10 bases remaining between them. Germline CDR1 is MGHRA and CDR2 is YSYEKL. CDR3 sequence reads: CASSQVTPGYEQYF. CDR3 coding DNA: TGCGCCAGCAGCCAAGTAACCCCAGGCTACGAGCAGTACTTC.

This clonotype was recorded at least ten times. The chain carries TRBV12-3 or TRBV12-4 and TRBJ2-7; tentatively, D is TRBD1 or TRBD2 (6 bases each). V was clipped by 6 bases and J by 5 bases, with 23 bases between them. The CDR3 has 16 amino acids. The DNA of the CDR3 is TGTGCCAGCAGAACAACGACAGGTCCGGGACTTAACGAGCAGTACTTC. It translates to CASRTTTGPGLNEQYF.

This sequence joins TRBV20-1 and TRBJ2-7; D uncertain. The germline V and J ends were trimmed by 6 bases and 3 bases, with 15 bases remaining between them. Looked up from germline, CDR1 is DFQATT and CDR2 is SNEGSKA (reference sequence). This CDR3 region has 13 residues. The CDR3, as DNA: TGCAGTGCCCGTAGTCCGGAACACTACGAGCAGTACTTC. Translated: CSARSPEHYEQYF.

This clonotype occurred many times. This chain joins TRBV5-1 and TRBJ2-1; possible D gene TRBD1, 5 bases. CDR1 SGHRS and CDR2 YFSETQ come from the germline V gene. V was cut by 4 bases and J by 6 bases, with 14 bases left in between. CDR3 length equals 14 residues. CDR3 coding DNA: TGCGCCAGCAGCACGACTCAGGGTCGCAATGAGCAGTTCTTC. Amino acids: CASSTTQGRNEQFF.

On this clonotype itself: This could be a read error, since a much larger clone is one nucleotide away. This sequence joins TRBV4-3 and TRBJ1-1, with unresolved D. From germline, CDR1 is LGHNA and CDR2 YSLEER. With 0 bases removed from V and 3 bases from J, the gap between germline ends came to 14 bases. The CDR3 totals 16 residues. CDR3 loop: CASSQDRGHYDTEAFF. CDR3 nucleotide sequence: TGCGCCAGCAGCCAAGATCGAGGTCATTATGACACTGAAGCTTTCTTT.

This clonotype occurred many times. CDR3 nucleotide sequence: TGTGCCAGCAGCTCCCGCTACACTAGCACAGATACGCAGTATTTT. This encodes CASSSRYTSTDTQYF. The V gene is TRBV7-9, the J gene TRBJ2-3; no firm D call. This CDR3 region has 15 residues. The V end lost 4 bases, the J end lost 0 bases, and 11 bases lay between the germline ends. Germline V gives CDR1 SEHNR, CDR2 FQNEAQ (reference sequence).

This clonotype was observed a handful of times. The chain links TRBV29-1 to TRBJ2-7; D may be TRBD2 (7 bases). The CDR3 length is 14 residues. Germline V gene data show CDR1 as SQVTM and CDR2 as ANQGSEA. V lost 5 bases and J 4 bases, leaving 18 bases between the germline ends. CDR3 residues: CSVQQGLGGYEQYF. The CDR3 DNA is TGCAGCGTTCAACAGGGACTGGGAGGGTACGAGCAGTACTTC.

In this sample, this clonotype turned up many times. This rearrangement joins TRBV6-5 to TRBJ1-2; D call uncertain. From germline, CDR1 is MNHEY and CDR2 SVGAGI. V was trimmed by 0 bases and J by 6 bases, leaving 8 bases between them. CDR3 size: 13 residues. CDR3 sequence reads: CASSYSRANGYTF. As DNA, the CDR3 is TGTGCCAGCAGTTACTCGCGAGCCAATGGCTACACCTTC.

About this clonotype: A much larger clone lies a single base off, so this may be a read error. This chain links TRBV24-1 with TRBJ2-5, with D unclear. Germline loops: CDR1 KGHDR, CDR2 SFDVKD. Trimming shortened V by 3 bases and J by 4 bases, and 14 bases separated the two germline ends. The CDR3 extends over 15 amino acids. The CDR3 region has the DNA TGTGCCACCAGTGATCGCGCTTTTAGCCGAGAGACCCAGTACTTC. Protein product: CATSDRAFSRETQYF.

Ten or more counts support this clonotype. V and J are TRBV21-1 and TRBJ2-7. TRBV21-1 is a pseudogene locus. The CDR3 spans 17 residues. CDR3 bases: TGTGCCAGCAGCCCAAGTACCGATACTATCCCCTACTACGAGCAGTACTTC. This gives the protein CASSPSTDTIPYYEQYF.

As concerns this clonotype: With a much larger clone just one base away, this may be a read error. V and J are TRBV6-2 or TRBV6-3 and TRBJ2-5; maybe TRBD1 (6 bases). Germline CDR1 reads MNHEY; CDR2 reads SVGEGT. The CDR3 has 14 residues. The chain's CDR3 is CATFRDKYQEAQYF. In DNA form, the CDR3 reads TGTGCCACCTTCCGGGACAAGTACCAAGAGGCCCAGTACTTC.

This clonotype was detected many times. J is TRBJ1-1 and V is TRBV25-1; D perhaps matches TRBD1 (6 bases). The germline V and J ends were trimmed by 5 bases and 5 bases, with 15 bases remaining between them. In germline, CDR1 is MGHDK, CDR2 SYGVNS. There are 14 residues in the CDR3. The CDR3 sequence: CASSPTGTGTEAFF. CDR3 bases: TGTGCCAGCAGTCCTACAGGGACGGGAACTGAAGCTTTCTTT.